This T cell receptor (beta chain) was found in a study of T cells in tuberculosis. Findings and caveats of the study: Classification accuracy was roughly 90% (AUROC 0.7 to 0.9) with the GMM-specific repertoire.

The method was immunoSEQ multiplex PCR; TCRdb's version includes in-frame clones alone and lacks a portion of them. The sample carries 30,000 to 35,000 clones, just under 95% recorded once. With V trimmed by 3 bases and J by 9 bases, 8 bases remained unmatched. This CDR3 has 15 amino acids. CDR1 is ENHRY, CDR2 SYGVKD, per germline. A word on this clone: Antigen specificity is unknown.

Sequenced sample: PBMCs. The TCR was taken from a donor aged 5-35 years with latent tuberculosis or without tuberculosis infection. Some clones in this sample may be carry-over from other donors' samples. This rearrangement joins TRBV10-3 to TRBJ2-1; the match to TRBD2 covers 10 bases. The CDR3 nucleotides are TGTGCCATCAGTGATAGCGGGGGGCCGGGGAGTGAGCAGTTCTTC. Protein: CAISDSGGPGSEQFF.